These 28 T cell receptor beta chains originate from one sample sequenced in a study of cytomegalovirus exposure and HLA in healthy donors. Both 60 Vbeta primers and 13 Jbeta primers went into the PCR. TCRdb's table, derived via immunoSEQ multiplex PCR, lists solely in-frame clones and lacks some. The sample shows approximately 260,000 clones, approximately 91% of them seen only once. The specimen sequenced was PBMCs. Receptor source: a girl aged 2 to 10 in good health and CMV-seronegative.

This clone was counted once. The chain employs TRBV9 and TRBJ2-1, with TRBD1 as a possible D gene (5 bases). V was pared by 4 bases and J by 5 bases, with 7 bases between. CDR3 length: 12 residues. Germline V lookup: CDR1 SGDLS, CDR2 YYNGEE. The CDR3 DNA reads as TGTGCCAGCAGCCCCAGGGACAATGAGCAGTTCTTC. As protein: CASSPRDNEQFF.

The V call is TRBV6-4, the J call TRBJ2-1, with D hard to call. CDR3 length: 16 amino acids. With 0 bases removed from V and 6 bases from J, the gap between germline ends came to 15 bases. The germline V gene has CDR1 MRHNA and CDR2 SNTAGT. CDR3 nucleotide sequence: TGTGCCAGCAGTGACTCGACGATCACTAAGAGCAATGAGCAGTTCTTC. The encoded protein is CASSDSTITKSNEQFF.

In this sample, this clone turned up once. The rearrangement links TRBV19 to TRBJ1-1, with 8 nucleotides matching TRBD1. This CDR3 contains 14 residues. J gave up 0 bases and V 9 bases, and 6 bases lay outside the gene matches. The germline V gene encodes CDR1 LNHDA and CDR2 SQIVND (reference sequence). This CDR3 reads CASMRDRMNTEAFF. The CDR3 coding sequence is TGTGCCAGCATGAGGGACAGGATGAACACTGAAGCTTTCTTT.

The rearrangement joins TRBV15 to TRBJ2-1, with D perhaps TRBD1 (6 bases). The CDR3 runs 15 residues. The germline V gene has CDR1 LNHNV and CDR2 YYDKDF (reference sequence). Trimming pared 6 bases from V and 1 base from J, leaving 13 bases between. The DNA for the CDR3 is TGTGCCACCAGTGCAGGGACAACTTCCTACAATGAGCAGTTCTTC. Translation: CATSAGTTSYNEQFF.

This sequence joins TRBV5-1 and TRBJ2-6; TRBD1 is a possible D gene (6 bases). Germline assignment: CDR1 SGHRS and CDR2 YFSETQ. The CDR3 totals 17 residues. The germline V and J ends were trimmed by 8 bases and 4 bases, with 22 bases remaining between them. CDR3 protein: CASNKPGVSGGANVLTF. The CDR3 DNA follows: TGCGCCAGTAATAAACCAGGGGTCTCGGGGGGGGCCAACGTCCTGACTTTC.

The V and J genes are TRBV30 and TRBJ2-2; D not certain. Germline V gene lookup returns CDR1 GTSNPN and CDR2 SVGIG (reference sequence). The CDR3 spans 12 residues. V shed 3 bases and J shed 6 bases, with 8 bases lying between them. The CDR3 is CAWSPGSGELFF. DNA for the CDR3: TGTGCCTGGAGCCCCGGGTCCGGGGAGCTGTTTTTT.

The J gene is TRBJ2-1, the V gene TRBV6-7; TRBD1 might be the D (6 bases). TRBV6-7 is classed as an ORF, of uncertain function. The CDR3 sequence is 17 residues long. V lost 4 bases, J lost 3 bases, and 19 bases lay in between. The CDR3 bases are TGTGCCAGCAGTTCGACCTTTAACAGGGTTTTCTACAATGAGCAGTTCTTC. Amino acid sequence: CASSSTFNRVFYNEQFF.

The rearrangement uses TRBV6-6 and TRBJ2-1, with 7 bases matching TRBD2. The germline V gene has CDR1 MNHNY and CDR2 SVGAGI (reference sequence). The trim removed 2 bases at V and 9 bases at J, leaving 4 bases unmatched. The CDR3 is made up of 13 amino acids. DNA of the CDR3: TGTGCCAGCAGTTACGGACTAGTGGCTGAGCAGTTCTTC. This gives the protein CASSYGLVAEQFF.

The rearrangement joins TRBV6-4 to TRBJ2-7; a weak D match, TRBD2 (5 bases). CDR3 length equals 13 residues. V was pared by 9 bases and J by 6 bases, with 18 bases between. Looked up from germline, CDR1 is MRHNA and CDR2 is SNTAGT. CDR3 in amino acids: CASPKGPEGEQYF. Here the CDR3 DNA reads TGTGCCAGTCCGAAAGGGCCTGAGGGCGAGCAGTACTTC.

J is TRBJ2-7 and V is TRBV6-1, with TRBD2 as a possible D gene (5 bases). CDR1 and CDR2 from the germline V gene are MNHNS and SASEGT. The CDR3 spans 13 residues. V was trimmed by 6 bases and J by 2 bases, leaving 11 bases between them. CDR3 sequence reads: CASSLALTYEQYF. CDR3 bases: TGTGCCAGCAGCCTAGCATTGACCTACGAGCAGTACTTC.

CDR3 DNA sequence: TGCAGCGTGACTAGCGGTCCCTCCTACAATGAGCAGTTCTTC. It specifies CSVTSGPSYNEQFF. The V gene is TRBV29-1, the J gene TRBJ2-1; 9 nucleotides agree with TRBD2. There are 14 residues in the CDR3. Germline trimming cut 6 bases from V and 0 bases from J; bases unmatched to any gene: 3. In germline, CDR1 is SQVTM, CDR2 ANQGSEA.

The chain joins TRBV5-8 to TRBJ2-7; 11 bases line up with TRBD2. This CDR3 has 14 amino acids. J lost 4 bases, V lost 1 base, and 1 base had no gene match. The germline V gene encodes CDR1 SGHTS and CDR2 YDEGEE. CDR3 residues: CASSLLAGGYEQYF. The CDR3 region has the DNA TGTGCCAGCAGCTTGCTAGCGGGGGGTTACGAGCAGTACTTC.

The J gene is TRBJ1-5, the V gene TRBV6-1, with a weak D call TRBD1 (6 bases). The CDR3 is 14 residues long. The ends were cut back, 5 bases at V and 2 bases at J, with 10 bases in the middle. CDR1 is MNHNS, CDR2 SASEGT, per germline. CDR3 region: CASSYRTGNQPQHF. Written as DNA, the CDR3 is TGTGCCAGCAGTTATCGGACAGGCAATCAGCCCCAGCATTTT.

The chain carries TRBV5-1 and TRBJ2-2, with D hard to call. The CDR3 is made up of 16 amino acids. Germline CDR1 is SGHRS and CDR2 is YFSETQ. With 4 bases removed from V and 8 bases from J, the gap between germline ends came to 21 bases. CDR3 protein: CASSPPGLGTTGELFF. Written as DNA, the CDR3 is TGCGCCAGCAGCCCCCCCGGGTTGGGTACAACGGGGGAGCTGTTTTTT.

The genes are TRBV9 and TRBJ1-2; 7 nucleotides agree with TRBD1. This CDR3 spans 15 amino acids. Germline assignment: CDR1 SGDLS and CDR2 YYNGEE. J gave up 1 base and V 0 bases, and 3 bases lay outside the gene matches. CDR3 DNA: TGTGCCAGCAGCGTAGGGGGACAGATTAACTATGGCTACACCTTC. It specifies CASSVGGQINYGYTF.

The V and J genes are TRBV15 and TRBJ2-7, with 10 bases lining up with TRBD1. V lost 3 bases to trimming and J lost 5 bases; unmatched junction nucleotides: 7. Germline V lookup: CDR1 LNHNV, CDR2 YYDKDF (reference sequence). The CDR3 sequence is 15 residues long. For the CDR3, the DNA is TGTGCCACCAGCAGTGGGACAGGGGATCCCCACGAGCAGTACTTC. Residues: CATSSGTGDPHEQYF.

J is TRBJ2-7 and V is TRBV25-1, with D tentatively TRBD2 (6 bases). V was pared by 6 bases and J by 2 bases, with 14 bases between. CDR3 size: 14 residues. Germline V gene sequence: CDR1 MGHDK, CDR2 SYGVNS. CDR3 in DNA: TGTGCCAGCAGAGGTAAAGCGGGTACCTACGAGCAGTACTTC. Its protein is CASRGKAGTYEQYF.

The genes are TRBV5-1 and TRBJ2-1; D call uncertain. This CDR3 contains 13 residues. Trimming removed 7 bases from V and 1 base from J, with 9 bases in between. Germline assignment: CDR1 SGHRS and CDR2 YFSETQ. The CDR3 nucleotides are TGCGCCAGCTCGTCGGTTTCCTACAATGAGCAGTTCTTC. Translating gives CASSSVSYNEQFF.

This chain links TRBV30 with TRBJ1-2; the D gene is possibly TRBD1 (5 bases). CDR3 length: 14 residues. Trimming stripped 4 bases from V and 3 bases from J, with 15 bases between. The germline gives CDR1 GTSNPN, CDR2 SVGIG (reference sequence). The CDR3 protein is CAWNNRPGHYGYTF. The CDR3 region has the DNA TGTGCCTGGAATAACAGGCCTGGGCACTATGGCTACACCTTC.

This chain links TRBV27 with TRBJ2-5; unclear D gene. The CDR3 contains 14 residues. V shed 5 bases and J shed 4 bases, with 14 bases lying between them. The V gene's germline CDR1 is MNHEY and CDR2 SMNVEV (reference sequence). CDR3 nucleotide sequence: TGTGCCAGCAGTCTACTGGGCAGACCAGAGACCCAGTACTTC. It yields the protein CASSLLGRPETQYF.

In this sample, this clone turned up once. The CDR3 region is CASSPSGTGNTIYF. The CDR3 DNA reads TGTGCCAGCTCACCCTCGGGGACAGGAAACACCATATATTTT. V usage is TRBV18 and J usage is TRBJ1-3; D might be TRBD1 (6 bases). This CDR3 contains 14 residues. V lost 3 bases, J lost 4 bases, and 10 bases lay in between. Germline loops: CDR1 KGHSH, CDR2 LQKENI.

The chain joins TRBV2 to TRBJ1-1, with 7 nucleotides matching TRBD1. This CDR3 is 12 amino acids long. V shed 6 bases and J 7 bases; nucleotides not matched to a gene: 5. The V gene's germline CDR1 is SNHLY and CDR2 FYNNEI. CDR3 DNA sequence: TGTGCCAGCAGGAGGGACAGCGGTGAAGCTTTCTTT. It translates to CASRRDSGEAFF.

This rearrangement joins TRBV7-9 to TRBJ2-1; 8 positions match TRBD2. Germline trimming cut 5 bases from V and 9 bases from J; bases unmatched to any gene: 12. The CDR3 has 15 residues. Germline CDR1 reads SEHNR; CDR2 reads FQNEAQ (reference sequence). The CDR3: CASSRSTTSAFEQFF. The CDR3 bases are TGTGCCAGCAGCCGGTCCACGACTAGCGCGTTTGAGCAGTTCTTC.

The V gene is TRBV7-8, the J gene TRBJ2-1; TRBD2 agrees at 14 bases. CDR1 is SGHVS and CDR2 is FQNEAQ in the germline V gene. This CDR3 has 16 residues. J lost 6 bases, V lost 7 bases, and 8 bases had no gene match. As DNA, the CDR3 is TGTGCCAGCAACTCACTGACTAGCGGGAGGGCCAATGAGCAGTTCTTC. This codes for CASNSLTSGRANEQFF.

The chain joins TRBV7-3 to TRBJ2-2; D possibly corresponds to TRBD2 (5 bases). This CDR3 has 15 residues. The germline gives CDR1 SGHTA, CDR2 FQGTGA. V gave up 1 base and J gave up 7 bases, with 13 bases separating them. The CDR3 DNA follows: TGTGCCAGCAGCTTAAAACTAGGTTATATCGGGGAGCTGTTTTTT. This codes for CASSLKLGYIGELFF.

The chain combines TRBV14 with TRBJ2-1; no clear D. The V gene lost 1 base and the J gene lost 5 bases, with 12 bases spanning the gap. Germline lookup yields CDR1 SGHDN and CDR2 FVKESK. The CDR3 loop spans 15 amino acids. DNA for the CDR3: TGTGCCAGCAGCCAAGTTCTAGGTGAAGACAATGAGCAGTTCTTC. Amino acid sequence: CASSQVLGEDNEQFF. Full variable domain (rest looked up from reference TRBV14 and TRBJ2-1): EAGVTQFPSHSVIEKGQTVTLRCDPISGHDNLYWYRRVMGKEIKFLLHFVKESKQDESGMPNNRFLAERTGGTYSTLKVQPAELEDSGVYFCASSQVLGEDNEQFFGPGTRLTVL.

The rearrangement joins TRBV6-6 to TRBJ2-7; 7 positions agree with TRBD2. CDR3 length equals 16 residues. Germline loops: CDR1 MNHNY, CDR2 SVGAGI (reference sequence). V trimming: 1 base; J trimming: 4 bases; junction bases outside the gene matches: 10. Written as DNA, the CDR3 is TGTGCCAGCAGTTACTATGGGGGGGGACGGGGGTACGAGCAGTACTTC. Protein sequence: CASSYYGGGRGYEQYF.

The chain uses TRBV5-1 and TRBJ2-5; 7 bases agree with TRBD1. The J call may be mistaken, given a closer DNA end match to TRBJ2-7. The CDR3 consists of 14 residues. Germline-derived CDR1 and CDR2 are SGHRS and YFSETQ. In DNA form, the CDR3 reads TGCGCCAGCCGGGACAGTGTTAATTCCTACGAGCAGTACTTC. Protein product: CASRDSVNSYEQYF.